Each of the 5 T cell receptor beta chains below was sequenced from the same sample in a study of T cell clonality in common variable immunodeficiency (dated by TCRdb to 2015 to 2017). Library prep was done by the immunoSEQ multiplex PCR assay. This is the immuneACCESS table as TCRdb keeps it, with only in-frame sequences that have V and J called. A part of the clones is gone; compared with another copy, unresolved V genes explain less than half, and the rest is unexplained. This sample holds around 50,000 clones in total, without any singletons. Clones ranked in the top ten supply 1.8% of the sample. The sequencing sample was made of peripheral blood mononuclear cells. The origin of the receptors is a person between 18 and 75 years old in good health.

This clone has ten or more counts. Read coverage stops 3 residues before the CDR3 terminus; the germline J gene supplies the remainder. The chain couples TRBV5-1 to TRBJ1-1; no clear D. The CDR3 extends over 15 amino acids. Trimming removed 0 bases from V and 3 bases from J, with 12 bases in between. CDR1 is SGHRS, CDR2 YFSETQ, per germline. The CDR3 bases that were read are TGCGCCAGCAGCTTGGGCTCTTCAGGAGACACTGAA. Translation: CASSLGSSGDTE. In full, the CDR3 is CASSLGSSGDTEAFF.

This clone showed up just a few times. Coverage ceases 3 residues before the CDR3 finishes, and the germline J gene fills in the end. The genes are TRBV7-3 and TRBJ2-3; D call uncertain. Germline CDR1 SGHTA, CDR2 FQGTGA. The CDR3 has 14 amino acids. V lost 3 bases and J 2 bases, leaving 9 bases between the germline ends. Here the CDR3 reads CASSLYSYTDTQYF. The DNA read from the CDR3 is TGTGCCAGCAGCTTGTACTCCTACACAGATACG.

This clone appeared many times. The sequence runs out 3 residues before the end of the CDR3; the remainder is reconstructed from the germline J gene. The gene calls are TRBV19 and TRBJ2-5, with 8 bases that match TRBD2. From germline, CDR1 is LNHDA and CDR2 SQIVND (reference sequence). V shed 10 bases and J 3 bases; nucleotides not matched to a gene: 13. The CDR3 loop spans 15 amino acids. CDR3 region: CATTRGTRGEETQYF. The part of the CDR3 DNA that was read is TGTGCCACCACTCGGGGGACGCGGGGGGAAGAGACC.

This clone was observed many times. The read terminates 3 residues before the CDR3 end, so the remaining end is supplied by the germline J gene. V and J are TRBV19 and TRBJ1-2; 7 bases are shared with TRBD1. After removal of 0 bases from V and 7 bases from J, the junction contained 5 bases not matched to a gene. The CDR3 totals 14 residues. Germline V gene data show CDR1 as LNHDA and CDR2 as SQIVND (reference sequence). The CDR3 DNA, read in part, is TGTGCCAGTAGTATAGAGGACAGGCATGTTGGC. Translating it yields CASSIEDRHVG. The entire CDR3 sequence reads CASSIEDRHVGYTF.

This clone was detected many times. The CDR3 end lies 3 residues beyond the end of the read and is filled in from the germline J gene. The gene calls are TRBV12-3 or TRBV12-4 and TRBJ2-5, with D possibly matching TRBD1 (6 bases). Deletions cut 2 bases from V and 4 bases from J, with 8 bases between. The CDR3 totals 13 residues. This CDR3 reads CASSLRQVETQYF. The DNA read from the CDR3 is TGTGCCAGCAGTTTAAGACAGGTAGAGACC.